The next 20 T cell receptor beta chains were all read from a single sample in a study of spatial heterogeneity in lung cancer. As for time point: sample taken at primary tumor resection. Study results and limitations: Counts of expanded intratumoral alpha and beta TCRs tracked tumor mutation counts.

TCRdb called the 5' RACE reads again in MiXCR, with one record for every CDR3 protein. The table records 1,500 to 2,000 distinct CDR3 sequences, 20% to 25% of them present only once. These TCRs are of unknown antigen specificity. The sample here was lung tumor tissue, taken at surgery. These receptors were collected from a male donor with early-stage non-small cell lung cancer.

On this clonotype itself: This beta chain is a stray read from a library made for alpha chains; its abundance is not meaningful. V and J are TRBV19 and TRBJ2-2; tentatively, D is TRBD1 (6 bases). The V and J ends lost 4 bases and 0 bases respectively, with 6 bases between them. Germline CDR1 is LNHDA and CDR2 is SQIVND (reference sequence). CDR3 length: 14 residues. CDR3 sequence reads: CASSNRANTGELFF. The CDR3 DNA reads as TGTGCCAGTAGTAACAGGGCGAACACCGGGGAGCTGTTTTTT.

This clonotype is medium-sized by share. Because this beta chain is a stray read in a library intended to capture alpha chains, its abundance should not be given much weight. CDR3: CSAAVPGSEKLFF. CDR3 coding DNA: TGCAGTGCTGCAGTCCCGGGGAGTGAAAAACTGTTTTTT. V and J are TRBV20-1 and TRBJ1-4, with D hard to call. V was trimmed by 5 bases and J by 7 bases, leaving 14 bases between them. Germline CDR1 DFQATT, CDR2 SNEGSKA (reference sequence). This CDR3 region has 13 residues.

By sample share, this clonotype is medium-sized. This beta chain is a stray read from a library made for alpha chains; its abundance is not meaningful. V usage is TRBV12-3 or TRBV12-4 and J usage is TRBJ1-5; D remains ambiguous. V shed 5 bases and J shed 4 bases, with 12 bases lying between them. The CDR3 runs to 14 residues. The CDR3 region is CASSPFTANQPQHF. In DNA form, the CDR3 reads TGTGCCAGCAGTCCCTTTACTGCAAATCAGCCCCAGCATTTT.

With respect to this clonotype: Because this beta chain is a stray read in a library intended to capture alpha chains, its abundance should not be given much weight. The chain joins TRBV6-1 to TRBJ2-4; 12 bases are shared with TRBD2. Germline CDR1 and CDR2: MNHNS and SASEGT. The CDR3 is made up of 16 amino acids. The V segment lost 6 bases and the J segment 5 bases; nucleotides outside the gene matches: 8. DNA for the CDR3: TGTGCCAGCAGCGACACTAGCGGGAGGTCGGAAAACATTCAGTACTTC. It translates to CASSDTSGRSENIQYF.

Relative to its sample, this clonotype is medium-sized. Because the library targeted alpha chains, this beta chain is an off-target read whose size means little. The rearrangement joins TRBV7-2 to TRBJ1-2, with 7 bases identical to TRBD1. The CDR3 runs to 15 residues. Germline V gene sequence: CDR1 SGHTA, CDR2 FQGNSA. V was clipped by 1 base and J by 4 bases; unmatched bases: 6. The chain's CDR3 is CASSLVVTGSYGYTF. CDR3 bases: TGTGCCAGCAGCTTAGTGGTGACAGGGTCCTATGGCTACACCTTC.

On this clonotype itself: This may be a read error, as it is one base from a much larger clone. The conserved phenylalanine or tryptophan is not found at the CDR3 terminus, so this likely reflects a read error. This beta chain was picked up by a library intended for alpha chains and is off target, so its count carries little meaning. The chain has TRBV20-1 and TRBJ2-7; 7 positions match TRBD2. The J segment lost 5 bases and the V segment lost 4 bases, leaving 17 bases of the junction unmatched. The CDR3 consists of 16 residues. Germline V CDR1 and CDR2: DFQATT, SNEGSKA (reference sequence). Written as DNA, the CDR3 is TGCAGTGCTATAGGGAACCCCCAAGGACTAGTAGACGAGCAGTACTAC. It is translated as CSAIGNPQGLVDEQYY.

By share, this clonotype ranks as medium-sized. The library was designed around alpha chains, so this beta chain is a stray read whose abundance carries little weight. This chain links TRBV12-3 or TRBV12-4 with TRBJ2-5, with 8 bases matching TRBD1. The CDR3 runs to 15 residues. With 1 base clipped from V and 5 bases from J, the junction kept 6 bases outside the gene matches. CDR3 loop: CASSLEDRGGETQYF. CDR3 bases: TGTGCCAGCAGTTTAGAAGACAGGGGTGGGGAGACCCAGTACTTC.

Judged by abundance, this clonotype is medium-sized. This beta chain represents an off-target read in a library built for alpha chains; its size is of limited meaning. This chain links TRBV28 with TRBJ1-1, with 7 bases aligning to TRBD1. Germline assignment: CDR1 MDHEN and CDR2 SYDVKM. The CDR3 runs to 16 residues. V shed 5 bases, J shed 4 bases, and the junction held 13 bases outside the gene matches. In nucleotides, the CDR3 is TGTGCCAGCAGTCCCGCGACAGGGTATAGCGCCACTGAAGCTTTCTTT. Translated, it gives CASSPATGYSATEAFF.

This clonotype qualifies as medium-sized (0.01 to 0.1%). This beta chain is a stray sequence in a library constructed for alpha chains; its clone size is not meaningful. The chain is built from TRBV7-6 and TRBJ2-5; D gene uncertain. Germline loops: CDR1 SGHVS, CDR2 FNYEAQ. V lost 1 base to trimming and J lost 5 bases, with 8 bases between them. The CDR3 extends over 13 amino acids. As DNA, the CDR3 is TGTGCCAGCAGCTTAGGACCCGAGGAGACCCAGTACTTC. Amino acid sequence: CASSLGPEETQYF.

This clonotype rates as large. This beta chain is off target for a library built for alpha chains, so its abundance means little. The V call is TRBV12-3 or TRBV12-4, the J call TRBJ2-1; 8 nucleotides align to TRBD1. V lost 6 bases, J lost 7 bases, and 8 bases stayed unmatched. The CDR3 has 14 residues. For the CDR3, the DNA is TGTGCCAGCAGCCCTACAGGGGGTTGGAATGAGCAGTTCTTC. This gives the protein CASSPTGGWNEQFF.

In its sample, this clonotype ranks as medium-sized. In a library made to pick up alpha chains, this beta chain is a stray read with a size that means little. The chain links TRBV10-3 to TRBJ2-5; 10 bases line up with TRBD1. The CDR3 runs to 16 residues. Per the germline V gene, CDR1 is ENHRY and CDR2 is SYGVKD. V lost 3 bases, J lost 4 bases, and 8 bases stayed unmatched. CDR3 loop: CAISEPGQGTGETQYF. The CDR3 DNA sequence: TGTGCCATCAGTGAACCGGGACAGGGGACGGGAGAGACCCAGTACTTC.

Remarks on this clonotype: This beta chain represents an off-target read in a library built for alpha chains; its size is of limited meaning. The chain combines TRBV5-5 with TRBJ2-2; D gene unclear. V lost 0 bases and J 5 bases, leaving 8 bases between the germline ends. This CDR3 contains 14 residues. The germline V gene has CDR1 SGHKS and CDR2 YYEKEE (reference sequence). CDR3 DNA sequence: TGTGCCAGCAGCTTGGGATTCGGTACCGGGGAGCTGTTTTTT. Its protein is CASSLGFGTGELFF.

In its sample, this clonotype ranks as medium-sized (0.01 to 0.1%). The library was designed around alpha chains, so this beta chain is a stray read whose abundance carries little weight. The chain has TRBV9 and TRBJ2-5, with 9 bases matching TRBD2. The CDR3 has 14 residues. Unmatched junction bases numbered 5, after V lost 3 bases and J lost 5 bases. Germline V gives CDR1 SGDLS, CDR2 YYNGEE. CDR3 bases: TGTGCCAGCAGCGAGGGACTAGCCAGTGAGACCCAGTACTTC. Protein sequence: CASSEGLASETQYF.

The sample holds a few counts of this clonotype. This beta chain appears as a stray read in a library generated for alpha chains; its size is not informative. The chain employs TRBV28 and TRBJ1-1, with D unresolved. This CDR3 spans 15 amino acids. The V gene's germline CDR1 is MDHEN and CDR2 SYDVKM. V was clipped by 1 base and J by 1 base, with 10 bases between them. CDR3 residues: CASSLSVEGNTEAFF. CDR3 coding DNA: TGTGCCAGCAGTTTATCGGTAGAGGGGAACACTGAAGCTTTCTTT.

This clonotype is labeled as medium-sized. Because this beta chain is a stray read in a library intended to capture alpha chains, its abundance should not be given much weight. V is TRBV10-3 and J is TRBJ1-2, with no clear D. With 4 bases removed from V and 6 bases from J, the gap between germline ends came to 6 bases. Looked up from germline, CDR1 is ENHRY and CDR2 is SYGVKD. The CDR3 sequence is 11 residues long. This CDR3 reads CAISAGDGYTF. The CDR3 DNA is TGTGCCATCAGTGCCGGGGATGGCTACACCTTC.

Worth noting for this clonotype: Being off target in a library aimed at alpha chains, this beta chain has a size of little meaning. J is TRBJ2-6 and V is TRBV3-1; perhaps TRBD1 as D (6 bases). Germline CDR1 and CDR2: LGHDT and YNNKEL (reference sequence). Trimming left V 1 base short and J 2 bases short, with 9 bases between. This CDR3 contains 16 residues. The CDR3 spells CASSQVSGAGANVLTF. The CDR3 bases are TGTGCCAGCAGCCAAGTTTCAGGGGCTGGGGCCAACGTCCTGACTTTC.

By share, this clonotype counts as large. Little can be read into the size of this beta chain, an off-target read in a library designed for alpha chains. This sequence joins TRBV29-1 and TRBJ2-1; possible D gene TRBD2, 5 bases. V lost 4 bases to trimming and J lost 7 bases, with 11 bases between them. Germline CDR1 reads SQVTM; CDR2 reads ANQGSEA. The CDR3 extends over 12 amino acids. For the CDR3, the DNA is TGCAGCGTTGGGGAGCGCCTTAATGAGCAGTTCTTC. Its protein is CSVGERLNEQFF.

By frequency in the sample, this clonotype is medium-sized. Being off target in a library aimed at alpha chains, this beta chain has a size of little meaning. The chain has TRBV12-3 or TRBV12-4 and TRBJ1-1; perhaps TRBD1 as D (5 bases). CDR3 length: 13 residues. The V end was cut by 5 bases, the J end by 0 bases, with 7 bases between. The chain's CDR3 is CASSPRVNTEAFF. The CDR3 nucleotides are TGTGCCAGCAGTCCCAGGGTGAACACTGAAGCTTTCTTT.

A few counts support this clonotype. The library was prepared for alpha chains; this beta chain is a stray read, so its frequency means little. The chain joins TRBV11-2 to TRBJ2-1; tentatively, D is TRBD2 (7 bases). Germline CDR1 and CDR2: SGHAT and FQNNGV. The CDR3 extends over 17 amino acids. Trimming cost V 3 bases and J 4 bases, with 19 bases left between them. CDR3 bases: TGTGCCAGCAGCTTGGCACCCCCGGGGGGCTTGTACAATGAGCAGTTCTTC. Translating it yields CASSLAPPGGLYNEQFF.

A remark on this clonotype: The library was built for alpha chains, so this beta chain is an off-target read and its size means little. The CDR3 here is CASSERGDRRETQYF. In DNA form, the CDR3 reads TGTGCCAGCAGTGAACGTGGGGACAGGAGAGAGACCCAGTACTTC. The rearrangement links TRBV2 to TRBJ2-5, with 8 positions matching TRBD1. J gave up 4 bases and V 2 bases, and 6 bases lay outside the gene matches. The germline V gene has CDR1 SNHLY and CDR2 FYNNEI. The CDR3 is made up of 15 amino acids.